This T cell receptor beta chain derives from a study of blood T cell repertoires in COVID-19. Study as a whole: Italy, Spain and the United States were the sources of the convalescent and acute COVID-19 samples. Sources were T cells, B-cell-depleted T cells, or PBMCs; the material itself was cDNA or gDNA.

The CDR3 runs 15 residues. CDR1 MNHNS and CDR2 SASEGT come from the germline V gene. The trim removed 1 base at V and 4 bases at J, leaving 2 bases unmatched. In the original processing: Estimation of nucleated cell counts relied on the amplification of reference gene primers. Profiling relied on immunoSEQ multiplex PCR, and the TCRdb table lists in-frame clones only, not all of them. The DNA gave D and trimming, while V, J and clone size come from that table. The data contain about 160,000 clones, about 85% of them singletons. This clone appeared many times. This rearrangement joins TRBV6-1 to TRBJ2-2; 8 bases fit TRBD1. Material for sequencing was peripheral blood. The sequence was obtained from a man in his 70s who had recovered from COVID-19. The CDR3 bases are TGTGCCAGCAGTGAAGTCACAGGGGGCACCGGGGAGCTGTTTTTT. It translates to CASSEVTGGTGELFF.